Listed here are 15 T cell receptor beta chains from one sample, sequenced in a study of T cell repertoires in cytomegalovirus infection. From the reads, TCRdb called clonotypes with MiXCR, one entry per CDR3 protein. Seen here are about 310,000 distinct CDR3 sequences, around a sixth observed once, and the top ten hold 9.5% to 15%. The source material was PBMCs. These receptors came from a human donor in good health (CMV status not recorded). Some clones in this sample may be carry-over from other donors' samples.

The chain has TRBV20-1 and TRBJ2-2; 10 positions agree with TRBD2. Germline V gene data show CDR1 as DFQATT and CDR2 as SNEGSKA (reference sequence). CDR3 length: 19 residues. Germline trimming cut 6 bases from V and 4 bases from J; bases unmatched to any gene: 20. CDR3 amino acids: CSARVRFGAGGPGTGELFF. In nucleotides, the CDR3 is TGCAGTGCCCGAGTACGGTTCGGAGCGGGGGGGCCGGGCACCGGGGAGCTGTTTTTT.

The V call is TRBV10-3, the J call TRBJ2-1; a possible D gene is TRBD2 (6 bases). This CDR3 is built from 14 residues. Trimming left V 11 bases short and J 10 bases short, with 24 bases between. Germline V gives CDR1 ENHRY, CDR2 SYGVKD. Written as DNA, the CDR3 is TGTGCCGCCAATCCCGGGACCGGGGGAGTGGAGCAGTTCTTC. Encoded protein: CAANPGTGGVEQFF.

V usage is TRBV28 and J usage is TRBJ1-5, with TRBD1 identical over 8 bases. V trimming: 5 bases; J trimming: 0 bases; junction bases outside the gene matches: 6. From germline, CDR1 is MDHEN and CDR2 SYDVKM. This CDR3 is built from 16 residues. CDR3 bases: TGTGCCAGCAGTCTTCTGGACAGGGTTAGCAATCAGCCCCAGCATTTT. Amino acid sequence: CASSLLDRVSNQPQHF.

The table lists this clonotype with a few counts. The genes are TRBV28 and TRBJ1-5, with D perhaps matching TRBD1 (5 bases). V lost 9 bases and J lost 7, with 19 bases in between. This CDR3 region has 14 residues. From germline, CDR1 is MDHEN and CDR2 SYDVKM. The CDR3 reads CASSMAGVYQPQHF. Written as DNA, the CDR3 is TGTGCCAGTTCAATGGCGGGGGTCTACCAGCCCCAGCATTTT.

In its sample, this clonotype was seen a few times. The rearrangement uses TRBV20-1 and TRBJ1-5; D remains unclear. Trimming removed 3 bases from V and 9 bases from J, with 18 bases in between. The length of the CDR3 is 14 residues. Germline values: CDR1 DFQATT, CDR2 SNEGSKA (reference sequence). The CDR3 sequence is CSASELTRTTPQHF. The CDR3 DNA sequence: TGCAGTGCTAGCGAACTCACCCGCACCACGCCCCAGCATTTT.

In this sample, this clonotype turned up many times. The chain links TRBV7-2 to TRBJ2-7; D is possibly TRBD2 (5 bases). The CDR3 totals 15 residues. Trimming stripped 0 bases from V and 3 bases from J, with 12 bases between. Germline CDR1 SGHTA, CDR2 FQGNSA. Here the CDR3 reads CASSLAGGGVYEQYF. The CDR3 nucleotides are TGTGCCAGCAGCTTAGCAGGCGGAGGAGTCTACGAGCAGTACTTC.

The chain couples TRBV7-6 to TRBJ2-3; 8 nucleotides align to TRBD2. Per the germline V gene, CDR1 is SGHVS and CDR2 is FNYEAQ. J gave up 3 bases and V 4 bases, and 12 bases lay outside the gene matches. The length of the CDR3 is 17 residues. CDR3 bases: TGTGCCAGCAGCTCCTTTTGGAGCGGGGGCAGAACAGATACGCAGTATTTT. It specifies CASSSFWSGGRTDTQYF.

This clonotype came up many times. The chain links TRBV12-3 or TRBV12-4 to TRBJ2-1; 7 bases fit TRBD1. J gave up 2 bases and V 3 bases, and 4 bases lay outside the gene matches. This CDR3 is built from 15 residues. The CDR3 DNA is TGTGCCAGCAGTTTTCCCACAGGGGCCTACAATGAGCAGTTCTTC. Its protein is CASSFPTGAYNEQFF.

In this sample, this clonotype turned up many times. The chain employs TRBV7-2 and TRBJ2-7, with D perhaps TRBD1 (5 bases). The germline V gene has CDR1 SGHTA and CDR2 FQGNSA. The CDR3 contains 17 residues. V was clipped by 5 bases and J by 0 bases, with 20 bases between them. The CDR3 here is CASSRVPTTVNSYEQYF. In DNA form, the CDR3 reads TGTGCCAGCAGCCGGGTTCCCACGACAGTGAACTCCTACGAGCAGTACTTC.

The chain couples TRBV20-1 to TRBJ2-3; 11 bases match TRBD2. V lost 0 bases, J lost 4 bases, and 3 bases stayed unmatched. The CDR3 extends over 15 amino acids. CDR1 is DFQATT and CDR2 is SNEGSKA in the germline V gene (reference sequence). Here the CDR3 DNA reads TGCAGTGCTAGAGATAGCGGGGGGGCCGCAGATACGCAGTATTTT. This encodes CSARDSGGAADTQYF.

This clonotype was seen many times. This rearrangement joins TRBV7-2 to TRBJ1-5; tentatively, D is TRBD1 (5 bases). The CDR3 loop spans 12 amino acids. V dropped 7 bases and J dropped 5 bases, with 9 bases sitting between them. CDR1 is SGHTA, CDR2 FQGNSA, per germline. The CDR3 reads CASKVGDQPQHF. The DNA of the CDR3 is TGTGCCAGCAAGGTGGGGGATCAGCCCCAGCATTTT.

Only a few counts were recorded for this clonotype. The chain has TRBV20-1 and TRBJ1-6; D remains unclear. Germline V gene data show CDR1 as DFQATT and CDR2 as SNEGSKA (reference sequence). CDR3 size: 16 residues. Trimming removed 1 base at V and 5 bases at J, with 15 bases between. The CDR3 DNA follows: TGCAGTGCTAGAGCAGGCGGGAGAAAAAATAATTCACCCCTCCACTTT. Its translation: CSARAGGRKNNSPLHF.

This clonotype was detected a few times. The genes are TRBV6-2 or TRBV6-3 and TRBJ2-7, with 8 bases matching TRBD1. Losses at the gene ends were 2 bases for V and 9 bases for J; bases not matched to a gene: 6. In germline, CDR1 is MNHEY, CDR2 SVGEGT. The CDR3 loop spans 13 amino acids. This chain's CDR3 is CASSYPGQGRQYF. The CDR3 DNA sequence: TGTGCCAGCAGTTACCCCGGACAGGGAAGGCAGTACTTC.

The chain has TRBV5-1 and TRBJ2-2; no clear D gene. In germline, CDR1 is SGHRS, CDR2 YFSETQ. This CDR3 spans 15 amino acids. The germline V and J ends were trimmed by 5 bases and 1 base, with 12 bases remaining between them. CDR3 DNA sequence: TGCGCCAGCAGTTGGTATCTCGAGAACACCGGGGAGCTGTTTTTT. Protein sequence: CASSWYLENTGELFF.

This clonotype was counted a few times. The chain couples TRBV19 to TRBJ1-1, with TRBD1 identical over 8 bases. The CDR3 covers 14 residues. Germline CDR1 reads LNHDA; CDR2 reads SQIVND (reference sequence). V dropped 4 bases and J dropped 4; count of bases not matched to a gene: 5. The CDR3 coding sequence is TGTGCCAGTAGTACGCAGGGGGCCGGCACTGAAGCTTTCTTT. This codes for CASSTQGAGTEAFF.